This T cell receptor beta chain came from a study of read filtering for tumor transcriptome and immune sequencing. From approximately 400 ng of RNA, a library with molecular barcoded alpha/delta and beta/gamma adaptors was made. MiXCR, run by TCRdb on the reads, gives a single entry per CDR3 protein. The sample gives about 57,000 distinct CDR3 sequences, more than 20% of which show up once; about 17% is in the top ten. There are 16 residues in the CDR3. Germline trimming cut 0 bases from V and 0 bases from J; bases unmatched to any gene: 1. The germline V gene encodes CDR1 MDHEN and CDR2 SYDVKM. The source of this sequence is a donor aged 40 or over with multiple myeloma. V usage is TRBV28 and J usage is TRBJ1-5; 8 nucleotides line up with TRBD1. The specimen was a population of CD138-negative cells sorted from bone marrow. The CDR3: CASSLWGQDSNQPQHF. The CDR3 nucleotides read TGTGCCAGCAGTTTATGGGGACAGGATAGCAATCAGCCCCAGCATTTT.